Below, 32 T cell receptor beta chains from the same sample are listed, as sequenced in a study of shared clonotypes between healthy human individuals. Method: immunoSEQ multiplex PCR; TCRdb's copy keeps in-frame clones and lacks some. The sample contains roughly 2 million clones, more than 90% of which appear only once. The sample was naive CD4+ T cells sorted from blood. Described subset: CD45RA+ positively selected. The source is a man aged 18 to 30 in good health.

The sample holds a few counts of this clone. In DNA form, the CDR3 reads TGTGCCAGCAGTGAAGCTAAGGTATTGGGCTACACCTTC. Amino acid sequence: CASSEAKVLGYTF. V is TRBV2 and J is TRBJ1-2, with D unresolved. The length of the CDR3 is 13 residues. CDR1 and CDR2 (germline): SNHLY, FYNNEI. Trimming took 0 bases from V and 8 from J, leaving 10 bases between them. Full variable domain (missing parts from reference TRBV2 and TRBJ1-2): EPEVTQTPSHQVTQMGQEVILRCVPISNHLYFYWYRQILGQKVEFLVSFYNNEISEKSEIFDDQFSVERPDGSNFTLKIRSTKLEDSAMYFCASSEAKVLGYTFGSGTRLTVV.

A word on this clone: Other DNA sequences in this sample translate to the same CDR3. The chain combines TRBV10-3 with TRBJ1-4; D call uncertain. Trimming pared 0 bases from V and 4 bases from J, leaving 3 bases between. CDR1 and CDR2 (germline): ENHRY, SYGVKD. The CDR3 has 13 residues. The CDR3 reads CAISESRNEKLFF. The CDR3 coding sequence is TGTGCCATCAGTGAGTCGCGTAATGAAAAACTGTTTTTT.

In DNA form, the CDR3 reads TGCGCCAGCAGCTTGGACAGTCTAGGCTCTGGAAACACCATATATTTT. This translates into CASSLDSLGSGNTIYF. This rearrangement joins TRBV5-1 to TRBJ1-3, with D uncertain. The germline CDR1 and CDR2 sequences are SGHRS and YFSETQ. The ends were cut back, 0 bases at V and 0 bases at J, with 10 bases in the middle. The CDR3 contains 16 residues.

The genes are TRBV5-1 and TRBJ2-1; tentatively, D is TRBD1 (6 bases). Trimming stripped 4 bases from V and 0 bases from J, with 8 bases between. Germline V gene data show CDR1 as SGHRS and CDR2 as YFSETQ. CDR3 length: 14 residues. The CDR3 DNA reads TGCGCCAGCAGCCGGGACAACTCCTACAATGAGCAGTTCTTC. Its translation: CASSRDNSYNEQFF.

This chain joins TRBV19 and TRBJ2-2; no definite D call. This CDR3 region has 15 residues. V was cut by 5 bases and J by 5 bases, with 15 bases left in between. Per germline, CDR1 LNHDA and CDR2 SQIVND (reference sequence). This chain's CDR3 is CASSLGTRWTGELFF. The CDR3 DNA reads TGTGCCAGTAGTTTGGGCACCAGATGGACCGGGGAGCTGTTTTTT.

This chain joins TRBV6-5 and TRBJ2-1; perhaps TRBD2 as D (5 bases). Deletions cut 0 bases from V and 9 bases from J, with 15 bases between. Germline V CDR1 and CDR2: MNHEY, SVGAGI. The CDR3 has 15 residues. The DNA for the CDR3 is TGTGCCAGCAGTTACTCGAGGGCGAGAATGGGTGAGCAGTTCTTC. Protein product: CASSYSRARMGEQFF.

The sample holds one count of this clone. The chain couples TRBV29-1 to TRBJ2-7, with 12 bases fitting TRBD1. Germline V gene lookup returns CDR1 SQVTM and CDR2 ANQGSEA. This CDR3 contains 15 residues. V lost 4 bases and J lost 6; bases outside the gene matches: 10. The CDR3 region is CSVAQWGTGGIEQYF. In DNA form, the CDR3 reads TGCAGCGTTGCCCAATGGGGGACAGGGGGCATCGAGCAGTACTTC.

The chain is built from TRBV7-2 and TRBJ2-7; D is unresolved. This CDR3 region has 14 residues. V was trimmed by 4 bases and J by 3 bases, leaving 13 bases between them. The germline CDR1 and CDR2 sequences are SGHTA and FQGNSA. The CDR3 sequence is CASSSPYGFYEQYF. CDR3 DNA sequence: TGTGCCAGCAGCTCCCCTTACGGGTTCTACGAGCAGTACTTC. The variable domain in full, completed from reference TRBV7-2 and TRBJ2-7, reads GAGVSQSPSNKVTEKGKDVELRCDPISGHTALYWYRQSLGQGLEFLIYFQGNSAPDKSGLPSDRFSAERTGGSVSTLTIQRTQQEDSAVYLCASSSPYGFYEQYFGPGTRLTVT.

The chain is built from TRBV5-1 and TRBJ2-5, with D tentatively TRBD1 (6 bases). The CDR3 covers 13 residues. Trimming took 4 bases from V and 0 from J, leaving 7 bases between them. Germline assignment: CDR1 SGHRS and CDR2 YFSETQ. The CDR3 loop is CASSRQDQETQYF. DNA of the CDR3: TGCGCCAGCAGCCGACAGGACCAAGAGACCCAGTACTTC.

The chain links TRBV6-5 to TRBJ2-7, with 14 bases matching TRBD2. The CDR3 is 14 amino acids. Unmatched junction bases numbered 4, after V lost 5 bases and J lost 7 bases. Per germline, CDR1 MNHEY and CDR2 SVGAGI. The CDR3 nucleotides are TGTGCCAGCAGTGACGGGACTAGCGGGAGAGAGCAGTACTTC. Translated: CASSDGTSGREQYF.

This chain joins TRBV19 and TRBJ2-2; D assignment may be TRBD1 or TRBD2 (6 bases each). The CDR3 has 14 residues. Trimming pared 3 bases from V and 8 bases from J, leaving 13 bases between. Germline CDR1 and CDR2: LNHDA and SQIVND (reference sequence). The CDR3 reads CASSIDGGGGELFF. CDR3 in DNA: TGTGCCAGTAGTATCGACGGGGGCGGTGGGGAGCTGTTTTTT.

This rearrangement joins TRBV2 to TRBJ2-5; D is perhaps TRBD2 (6 bases). This CDR3 has 14 residues. The ends were cut back, 5 bases at V and 7 bases at J, with 17 bases in the middle. In germline, CDR1 is SNHLY, CDR2 FYNNEI. CDR3 region: CASSSIAEAGTQYF. CDR3 DNA sequence: TGTGCCAGCAGTTCAATAGCGGAGGCAGGGACCCAGTACTTC. The full variable domain, in which reference TRBV2 and TRBJ2-5 provide the parts outside the CDR3, is EPEVTQTPSHQVTQMGQEVILRCVPISNHLYFYWYRQILGQKVEFLVSFYNNEISEKSEIFDDQFSVERPDGSNFTLKIRSTKLEDSAMYFCASSSIAEAGTQYFGPGTRLLVL.

Comment on this clone: Other nucleotide sequences from this sample produce the same CDR3. The chain couples TRBV18 to TRBJ2-5; D is ambiguous. Trimming stripped 2 bases from V and 5 bases from J, with 6 bases between. Germline CDR1 is KGHSH and CDR2 is LQKENI. The CDR3 is 12 residues long. CDR3 protein: CASSPGLETQYF. Written as DNA, the CDR3 is TGTGCCAGCTCACCAGGTCTGGAGACCCAGTACTTC. Looking up the rest from reference TRBV18 and TRBJ2-5 gives the full variable domain: NAGVMQNPRHLVRRRGQEARLRCSPMKGHSHVYWYRQLPEEGLKFMVYLQKENIIDESGMPKERFSAEFPKEGPSILRIQQVVRGDSAAYFCASSPGLETQYFGPGTRLLVL.

In the case of this clone: In the same sample, other DNA sequences code for this CDR3. The chain is built from TRBV5-6 and TRBJ1-5, with D possibly being TRBD1 (5 bases). Germline V gene data show CDR1 as SGHDT and CDR2 as YYEEEE. The CDR3 has 14 amino acids. Deletions cut 2 bases from V and 2 bases from J, with 8 bases between. The CDR3 sequence is CASSLGGGNQPQHF. CDR3 nucleotides: TGTGCCAGCAGCTTAGGAGGGGGCAATCAGCCCCAGCATTTT. Full variable domain (remainder filled in from reference TRBV5-6 and TRBJ1-5): DAGVTQSPTHLIKTRGQQVTLRCSPKSGHDTVSWYQQALGQGPQFIFQYYEEEERQRGNFPDRFSGHQFPNYSSELNVNALLLGDSALYLCASSLGGGNQPQHFGDGTRLSIL.

Only one count was recorded for this clone. The chain is built from TRBV27 and TRBJ1-2, with 9 bases aligning to TRBD1. Germline lookup yields CDR1 MNHEY and CDR2 SMNVEV (reference sequence). The junction had 8 bases not matched to a gene; V was cut back by 7 bases and J by 8 bases. The CDR3 covers 13 residues. Written as DNA, the CDR3 is TGTGCCAGCATCCCCGCGACAGGGGGGGGCTACACCTTC. It specifies CASIPATGGGYTF.

The rearrangement joins TRBV28 to TRBJ2-5, with D possibly TRBD1 on 6 matching bases. The CDR3 has 12 amino acids. The germline CDR1 and CDR2 sequences are MDHEN and SYDVKM. Trimming took 6 bases from V and 5 from J, leaving 10 bases between them. The CDR3 loop reads CASRPGVETQYF. The CDR3 DNA reads as TGTGCCAGCAGGCCAGGGGTGGAGACCCAGTACTTC.

This chain uses TRBV9 with TRBJ2-6; perhaps TRBD1 as D (6 bases). The CDR3 is made up of 16 amino acids. CDR1 is SGDLS, CDR2 YYNGEE, per germline. V was cut by 3 bases and J by 4 bases, with 14 bases left in between. The CDR3 region has the DNA TGTGCCAGCAGCGCCGTAGGGGGATCAGGGGCCAACGTCCTGACTTTC. This sequence encodes CASSAVGGSGANVLTF.

The CDR3 sequence: CASSLAQSGTNTGELFF. DNA for the CDR3: TGTGCCAGCAGCTTAGCGCAAAGCGGGACGAACACCGGGGAGCTGTTTTTT. The chain carries TRBV7-2 and TRBJ2-2; 7 bases align to TRBD2. CDR1 and CDR2 from the germline V gene are SGHTA and FQGNSA. The CDR3 is 17 residues long. V lost 0 bases to trimming and J lost 0 bases; unmatched junction nucleotides: 4.

The chain joins TRBV13 to TRBJ2-7, with 10 bases matching TRBD1. The CDR3 is 16 amino acids. From germline, CDR1 is PRHDT and CDR2 FYEKMQ (reference sequence). V dropped 5 bases and J dropped 0; count of bases not matched to a gene: 7. The CDR3 here is CASSLGQGKLSYEQYF. CDR3 in DNA: TGTGCCAGCAGCCTGGGACAGGGGAAACTCTCCTACGAGCAGTACTTC.

The chain joins TRBV30 to TRBJ2-4; tentative D call: TRBD2 (5 bases). V lost 3 bases to trimming and J lost 6 bases, with 15 bases between them. Per the germline V gene, CDR1 is GTSNPN and CDR2 is SVGIG (reference sequence). This CDR3 contains 14 residues. Here the CDR3 reads CAWRPRGEVNIQYF. CDR3 sequence (DNA): TGTGCCTGGAGACCCCGGGGAGAGGTAAACATTCAGTACTTC.

In DNA form, the CDR3 reads TGCGCCAGCAGCCAAGACTCAATTGCTGAAGCTTTCTTT. This encodes CASSQDSIAEAFF. This sequence joins TRBV4-1 and TRBJ1-1; no reliable D call. Germline CDR1 reads MGHRA; CDR2 reads YSYEKL. CDR3 size: 13 residues. V lost 0 bases, J lost 6 bases, and 8 bases lay in between.

The chain recombines TRBV6-5 with TRBJ1-3, with D possibly matching TRBD1 (6 bases). This CDR3 region has 15 residues. V gave up 0 bases and J gave up 2 bases, with 8 bases separating them. CDR1 is MNHEY and CDR2 is SVGAGI in the germline V gene. CDR3 coding DNA: TGTGCCAGCAGTTACTCTGGACAGACTGGAAACACCATATATTTT. Residues: CASSYSGQTGNTIYF.

The chain employs TRBV28 and TRBJ1-5; the D is unclear. CDR3 length: 16 residues. The ends were cut back, 6 bases at V and 2 bases at J, with 17 bases in the middle. The germline CDR1 and CDR2 sequences are MDHEN and SYDVKM. CDR3 DNA sequence: TGTGCCAGCAGCCTGGACGGCCAGAGGGGCAATCAGCCCCAGCATTTT. It yields the protein CASSLDGQRGNQPQHF.

V and J are TRBV11-2 and TRBJ2-7; no reliable D call. Trimming took 5 bases from V and 9 from J, leaving 17 bases between them. Germline V lookup: CDR1 SGHAT, CDR2 FQNNGV. This CDR3 contains 13 residues. CDR3: CASSPGTMVAQYF. CDR3 DNA: TGTGCCAGCAGCCCCGGAACAATGGTAGCGCAGTACTTC.

V and J are TRBV4-1 and TRBJ2-7; 10 positions agree with TRBD1. Germline trimming cut 1 base from V and 1 base from J; bases unmatched to any gene: 4. This CDR3 has 16 amino acids. Looked up from germline, CDR1 is MGHRA and CDR2 is YSYEKL. The CDR3 protein is CASSQVGTGDSYEQYF. The CDR3 DNA follows: TGCGCCAGCAGCCAAGTTGGGACAGGGGATTCCTACGAGCAGTACTTC.

A word on this clone: The sample contains more than one DNA sequence encoding this CDR3. The J gene is TRBJ2-5, the V gene TRBV5-1; TRBD2 matches at 7 bases. Germline V gene data show CDR1 as SGHRS and CDR2 as YFSETQ. V gave up 2 bases and J gave up 1 base; unmatched junction bases: 2. There are 14 residues in the CDR3. In nucleotides, the CDR3 is TGCGCCAGCAGCTTCGGCGGGAGCCAAGAGACCCAGTACTTC. Translation: CASSFGGSQETQYF.

The chain combines TRBV27 with TRBJ1-3; perhaps TRBD1 as D (5 bases). This CDR3 comprises 17 residues. V shed 2 bases and J shed 1 base, with 15 bases lying between them. Per the germline V gene, CDR1 is MNHEY and CDR2 is SMNVEV (reference sequence). As DNA, the CDR3 is TGTGCCAGCAGTTTAATCAGAGGGGAACGATCTGGAAACACCATATATTTT. Translation: CASSLIRGERSGNTIYF.

This chain links TRBV5-1 with TRBJ1-3, with D hard to call. The germline gives CDR1 SGHRS, CDR2 YFSETQ. The CDR3 runs to 16 residues. V was pared by 0 bases and J by 2 bases, with 12 bases between. Written as DNA, the CDR3 is TGCGCCAGCAGCTTGGCTAAGGGCTTTACTGGAAACACCATATATTTT. Protein product: CASSLAKGFTGNTIYF.

The chain joins TRBV11-2 to TRBJ1-1; weak D call: TRBD1 (6 bases). The V gene lost 6 bases and the J gene lost 3 bases, with 14 bases spanning the gap. Germline V gene data show CDR1 as SGHAT and CDR2 as FQNNGV. There are 14 residues in the CDR3. The CDR3 loop is CASRRGQYDTEAFF. The CDR3 coding sequence is TGTGCCAGCAGAAGAGGACAGTACGACACTGAAGCTTTCTTT.

J is TRBJ2-3 and V is TRBV19, with D tentatively TRBD2 (5 bases). Trimming removed 3 bases at V and 4 bases at J, with 11 bases between. Germline loops: CDR1 LNHDA, CDR2 SQIVND (reference sequence). The CDR3 spans 14 residues. The CDR3 bases are TGTGCCAGTAGTATCCTAGCCACTTCAGATACGCAGTATTTT. Its protein product is CASSILATSDTQYF.

The chain is built from TRBV2 and TRBJ1-1; 7 bases are shared with TRBD1. CDR1 is SNHLY and CDR2 is FYNNEI in the germline V gene. This CDR3 is 13 amino acids long. The trim removed 5 bases at V and 11 bases at J, leaving 11 bases unmatched. CDR3 nucleotide sequence: TGTGCCAGCAGTTCCTCCCTCACAGGGGTGGCTTTCTTT. It specifies CASSSSLTGVAFF.

The rearrangement joins TRBV5-4 to TRBJ2-3; unclear D gene. Germline V gene data show CDR1 as SGHNT and CDR2 as YYREEE (reference sequence). The V and J ends lost 4 bases and 8 bases respectively, with 17 bases between them. The CDR3 has 14 amino acids. The CDR3 here is CASSTVDSQGTQYF. For the CDR3, the DNA is TGTGCCAGCAGCACGGTAGACTCCCAAGGTACGCAGTATTTT. Using reference TRBV5-4 and TRBJ2-3 for the parts outside the CDR3, the full variable domain is ETGVTQSPTHLIKTRGQQVTLRCSSQSGHNTVSWYQQALGQGPQFIFQYYREEENGRGNFPPRFSGLQFPNYSSELNVNALELDDSALYLCASSTVDSQGTQYFGPGTRLTVL.